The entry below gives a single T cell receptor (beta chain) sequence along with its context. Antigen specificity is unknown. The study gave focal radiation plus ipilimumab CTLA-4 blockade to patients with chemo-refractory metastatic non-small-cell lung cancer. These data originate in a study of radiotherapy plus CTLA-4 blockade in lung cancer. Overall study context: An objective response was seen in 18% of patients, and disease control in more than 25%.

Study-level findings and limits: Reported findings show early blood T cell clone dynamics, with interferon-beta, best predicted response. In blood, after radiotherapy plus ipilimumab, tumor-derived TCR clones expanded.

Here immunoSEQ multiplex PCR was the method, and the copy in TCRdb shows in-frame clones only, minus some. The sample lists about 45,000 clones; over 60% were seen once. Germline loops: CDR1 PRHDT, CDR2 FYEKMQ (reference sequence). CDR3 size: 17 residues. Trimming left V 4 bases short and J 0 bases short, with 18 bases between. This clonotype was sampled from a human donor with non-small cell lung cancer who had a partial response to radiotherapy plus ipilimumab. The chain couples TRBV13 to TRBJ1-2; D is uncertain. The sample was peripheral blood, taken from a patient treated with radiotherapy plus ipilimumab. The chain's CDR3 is CASSSGVGPTTNYGYTF. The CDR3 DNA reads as TGTGCCAGCAGCTCTGGGGTCGGGCCGACTACTAACTATGGCTACACCTTC.